Following are 31 T cell receptor beta chains from one sample sequenced in a study of CD8+CD57+ T cells in acquired aplastic anemia. All patients picked for sequencing had shown, by flow cytometry, an expansion of CD8+CD57+ cells. TCR beta VDJ and CDR3 were profiled, and genomic DNA was the template. TCRdb reanalysed the reads using MiXCR and keeps one entry per CDR3 protein. The sample carries about 240,000 distinct CDR3 sequences, more than 40% recorded once. The specimen sequenced was sorted CD4+, CD8+, or CD8+CD57+ T cells (not recorded which) from PBMCs. The receptor source for this set is a human donor with aplastic anemia.

V gene TRBV9 combines with J gene TRBJ2-7; TRBD1 matches at 10 bases. The CDR3 extends over 14 amino acids. Per germline, CDR1 SGDLS and CDR2 YYNGEE. V was clipped by 0 bases and J by 6 bases; unmatched bases: 3. The CDR3, as DNA: TGTGCCAGCAGCGTAGGTGGGACAGGGGTCGAGCAGTACTTC. As protein: CASSVGGTGVEQYF.

The chain joins TRBV6-6 to TRBJ1-1, with D uncertain. The ends were cut back, 5 bases at V and 0 bases at J, with 7 bases in the middle. Germline CDR1 MNHNY, CDR2 SVGAGI (reference sequence). CDR3 length: 13 residues. CDR3 DNA sequence: TGTGCCAGCAGTCTGCGGGTGAACACTGAAGCTTTCTTT. It yields the protein CASSLRVNTEAFF.

This clonotype was seen repeatedly, ten times or more. J is TRBJ1-1 and V is TRBV29-1; weak D call: TRBD1 (5 bases). The CDR3 has 16 residues. In germline, CDR1 is SQVTM, CDR2 ANQGSEA. Trimming removed 5 bases at V and 1 base at J, with 20 bases between. CDR3 loop: CSVPLPGRVTNTEAFF. The CDR3 bases are TGCAGCGTTCCCCTGCCCGGCAGGGTTACGAACACTGAAGCTTTCTTT.

CDR3 DNA sequence: TGTGCCATCAGAGGGGGGCAAGAGACCCAGTACTTC. Translation gives CAIRGGQETQYF. The chain is built from TRBV10-3 and TRBJ2-5, with D perhaps matching TRBD1 or TRBD2 (6 bases each). The germline V gene encodes CDR1 ENHRY and CDR2 SYGVKD. V was cut by 6 bases and J by 2 bases, with 7 bases left in between. The CDR3 extends over 12 amino acids.

This clonotype was recorded a few times. The rearrangement uses TRBV4-1 and TRBJ1-4; a weak D match, TRBD1 (5 bases). CDR1 is MGHRA, CDR2 YSYEKL, per germline. The length of the CDR3 is 16 residues. Trimming left V 0 bases short and J 4 bases short, with 12 bases between. CDR3 sequence: CASSQEVGANNEKLFF. CDR3 sequence (DNA): TGCGCCAGCAGCCAAGAGGTAGGGGCGAATAATGAAAAACTGTTTTTT.

V is TRBV2 and J is TRBJ2-1; 7 bases fit TRBD2. Germline CDR1 is SNHLY and CDR2 is FYNNEI. The CDR3 loop spans 13 amino acids. V shed 8 bases, J shed 5 bases, and the junction held 6 bases outside the gene matches. DNA for the CDR3: TGTGCCAGCCGGTCGCGGGAGCACAATGAGCAGTTCTTC. Its protein product is CASRSREHNEQFF. The complete variable domain, with remaining parts taken from reference TRBV2 and TRBJ2-1, reads EPEVTQTPSHQVTQMGQEVILRCVPISNHLYFYWYRQILGQKVEFLVSFYNNEISEKSEIFDDQFSVERPDGSNFTLKIRSTKLEDSAMYFCASRSREHNEQFFGPGTRLTVL.

This clonotype appeared many times. The J gene is TRBJ2-3, the V gene TRBV2; D might be TRBD2 (6 bases). Trimming pared 3 bases from V and 1 base from J, leaving 14 bases between. This CDR3 comprises 16 residues. CDR1 is SNHLY, CDR2 FYNNEI, per germline. This CDR3 is CASSDGGMGGTDTQYF. In nucleotides, the CDR3 is TGTGCCAGCAGTGACGGGGGTATGGGGGGCACAGATACGCAGTATTTT.

The table lists this clonotype with a count of one. The chain couples TRBV2 to TRBJ2-7; TRBD2 agrees at 15 bases. Germline assignment: CDR1 SNHLY and CDR2 FYNNEI. The CDR3 totals 16 residues. V was pared by 7 bases and J by 4 bases, with 8 bases of the junction left unmatched. CDR3 loop: CASTRTSGRERYEQYF. CDR3 in DNA: TGTGCCAGCACCCGGACTAGCGGGAGGGAGAGGTACGAGCAGTACTTC.

This clonotype was seen many times. The chain uses TRBV29-1 and TRBJ1-2; D might be TRBD1 (5 bases). The CDR3 covers 13 residues. CDR1 is SQVTM and CDR2 is ANQGSEA in the germline V gene. Trimming removed 3 bases from V and 4 bases from J, with 12 bases in between. The CDR3, as DNA: TGCAGCGTTGAGTCCCAGGGACCCTATGGCTACACCTTC. This translates into CSVESQGPYGYTF.

The gene calls are TRBV25-1 and TRBJ1-2; possibly TRBD1 for D (5 bases). Germline loops: CDR1 MGHDK, CDR2 SYGVNS. The V end lost 5 bases, the J end lost 7 bases, and 14 bases lay between the germline ends. The CDR3 spans 13 residues. CDR3 residues: CASSYRDGAGYTF. CDR3 bases: TGTGCCAGCAGTTACCGGGACGGGGCTGGCTACACCTTC.

The chain is built from TRBV10-2 and TRBJ1-1; 7 nucleotides agree with TRBD1. CDR1 is WSHSY and CDR2 is SAAADI in the germline V gene. CDR3 length: 14 residues. V lost 2 bases and J lost 11; bases outside the gene matches: 11. The CDR3 reads CASSEVGGGSRAFF. As DNA, the CDR3 is TGCGCCAGCAGTGAGGTGGGAGGGGGCAGTAGGGCTTTCTTT.

Comments on this clonotype: Possible read error: a much larger clone is one base away. The genes are TRBV4-3 and TRBJ1-1; the D is unclear. The ends were cut back, 1 base at V and 8 bases at J, with 11 bases in the middle. CDR1 LGHNA and CDR2 YSLEER come from the germline V gene. The CDR3 is 13 amino acids. The CDR3 sequence is CASSQGEAEEAFF. The CDR3 DNA sequence: TGCGCCAGCAGCCAAGGTGAGGCGGAAGAAGCTTTCTTT.

This clonotype was seen repeatedly, ten times or more. V usage is TRBV7-6 and J usage is TRBJ1-4; D might be TRBD1 (6 bases). V shed 4 bases and J shed 6 bases, with 12 bases lying between them. In germline, CDR1 is SGHVS, CDR2 FNYEAQ. This CDR3 contains 14 residues. The CDR3 DNA reads as TGTGCCAGCAGCTCAACAGGGAATGATGAAAAACTGTTTTTT. Amino acid sequence: CASSSTGNDEKLFF.

This clonotype was found many times. The chain links TRBV6-5 to TRBJ1-2; D is undetermined. Trimming pared 5 bases from V and 8 bases from J, leaving 15 bases between. In germline, CDR1 is MNHEY, CDR2 SVGAGI. The CDR3 sequence is 13 residues long. The CDR3 sequence is CASSETPTLGYTF. Here the CDR3 DNA reads TGTGCCAGCAGTGAGACTCCTACGTTGGGCTACACCTTC.

The rearrangement links TRBV7-6 to TRBJ1-1, with 8 bases fitting TRBD1. This CDR3 comprises 16 residues. CDR1 and CDR2 (germline): SGHVS, FNYEAQ. V lost 3 bases, J lost 7 bases, and 13 bases stayed unmatched. Here the CDR3 DNA reads TGTGCCAGCAGCTTTACGACGGACAGGGTCGGCGTTGAAGCTTTCTTT. Protein product: CASSFTTDRVGVEAFF.

This clonotype was found a few times. A much larger clone is a single base away; this may be a read error. The conserved final phenylalanine or tryptophan is absent from the CDR3, which likely points to a read error. This chain uses TRBV20-1 with TRBJ2-2; no definite D call. From germline, CDR1 is DFQATT and CDR2 SNEGSKA (reference sequence). Trimming took off 0 bases at V and 1 base at J, with 9 bases between the two ends. CDR3 size: 15 residues. CDR3 sequence (DNA): TGCAGTGCTAGAGATCCGACATTGAACACCGGGGAGCTGTTTCTT. Translation: CSARDPTLNTGELFL.

On this clonotype: This sequence may be a read error, since a much larger clone differs from it by one base. CDR3 loop: CASSMRPAADTQYF. Here the CDR3 DNA reads TGTGCCAGCAGTATGCGACCAGCGGCAGATACGCAGTATTTT. The chain couples TRBV25-1 to TRBJ2-3, with TRBD2 as a possible D gene (5 bases). V was cut by 5 bases and J by 4 bases, with 13 bases left in between. Germline V gene lookup returns CDR1 MGHDK and CDR2 SYGVNS. This CDR3 region has 14 residues.

This sequence joins TRBV7-9 and TRBJ2-7, with D perhaps TRBD2 (5 bases). The CDR3 extends over 11 amino acids. Looked up from germline, CDR1 is SEHNR and CDR2 is FQNEAQ (reference sequence). Trimming left V 5 bases short and J 7 bases short, with 9 bases between. The CDR3 spells CASSHQREQYF. For the CDR3, the DNA is TGTGCCAGCAGCCACCAGCGGGAGCAGTACTTC.

V gene TRBV4-3 combines with J gene TRBJ1-4, with D possibly being TRBD1 (6 bases). This CDR3 is built from 16 residues. The V end was cut by 0 bases, the J end by 2 bases, with 10 bases between. Germline V gene data show CDR1 as LGHNA and CDR2 as YSLEER. The CDR3 protein is CASSQDNQGTNEKLFF. The CDR3 DNA reads TGCGCCAGCAGCCAAGACAACCAGGGGACTAATGAAAAACTGTTTTTT.

The gene calls are TRBV19 and TRBJ1-5; 10 bases agree with TRBD1. This CDR3 is built from 13 residues. The germline V gene has CDR1 LNHDA and CDR2 SQIVND (reference sequence). V dropped 5 bases and J dropped 7; count of bases not matched to a gene: 2. CDR3 region: CASSLDRGQPQHF. In nucleotides, the CDR3 is TGTGCCAGTAGTCTGGACAGGGGGCAGCCCCAGCATTTT. The variable domain in full, completed from reference TRBV19 and TRBJ1-5, reads DGGITQSPKYLFRKEGQNVTLSCEQNLNHDAMYWYRQDPGQGLRLIYYSQIVNDFQKGDIAEGYSVSREKKESFPLTVTSAQKNPTAFYLCASSLDRGQPQHFGDGTRLSIL.

The chain recombines TRBV5-1 with TRBJ1-2; the D is unclear. In germline, CDR1 is SGHRS, CDR2 YFSETQ. The CDR3 totals 12 residues. Trimming left V 4 bases short and J 8 bases short, with 12 bases between. The CDR3 protein is CASSPGLAGYTF. Written as DNA, the CDR3 is TGCGCCAGCAGCCCCGGACTAGCGGGCTACACCTTC. The full variable domain, rest sourced from reference TRBV5-1 and TRBJ1-2, is KAGVTQTPRYLIKTRGQQVTLSCSPISGHRSVSWYQQTPGQGLQFLFEYFSETQRNKGNFPGRFSGRQFSNSRSEMNVSTLELGDSALYLCASSPGLAGYTFGSGTRLTVV.

In DNA form, the CDR3 reads TGTGCCAGCAGTTTACCCAGTAGGGATGGCTACACCTTC. Translation gives CASSLPSRDGYTF. The rearrangement joins TRBV27 to TRBJ1-2; D gene unclear. With 2 bases removed from V and 6 bases from J, the gap between germline ends came to 10 bases. Germline lookup yields CDR1 MNHEY and CDR2 SMNVEV (reference sequence). The CDR3 consists of 13 residues.

In the case of this clonotype: The junction departs from the called germline gene at one end, perhaps through a read error. J is TRBJ2-3 and V is TRBV24-1, with D possibly TRBD2 on 6 matching bases. CDR3 length: 14 residues. Germline assignment: CDR1 KGHDR and CDR2 SFDVKD. The CDR3 DNA sequence: TGTGCCAGCAGTTTTAGACGGGACTCAGATACGCAGTATTTT. This sequence encodes CASSFRRDSDTQYF.

In regard to this clonotype: The germline gene is not matched at one end of the junction; a read error may be the cause. The rearrangement joins TRBV7-7 to TRBJ2-7; D gene ambiguous. The CDR3 contains 13 residues. Germline lookup yields CDR1 SSHAT and CDR2 FNYEAQ (reference sequence). Here the CDR3 DNA reads TGTGCTAGCAGCTTTGATTCGGTCAGCGAGCAGTACTTC. This gives the protein CASSFDSVSEQYF.

V usage is TRBV20-1 and J usage is TRBJ2-1; unclear D gene. The CDR3 contains 13 residues. Trimming removed 5 bases from V and 7 bases from J, with 15 bases in between. Germline CDR1 is DFQATT and CDR2 is SNEGSKA (reference sequence). The CDR3 spells CSADADLENEQFF. DNA for the CDR3: TGCAGTGCTGACGCCGACTTAGAAAATGAGCAGTTCTTC.

This clonotype has ten or more counts. The gene calls are TRBV6-2 or TRBV6-3 and TRBJ2-3, with 10 bases matching TRBD2. The CDR3 has 16 residues. V trimming: 0 bases; J trimming: 4 bases; junction bases outside the gene matches: 4. Germline-derived CDR1 and CDR2 are MNHEY and SVGEGT. Here the CDR3 DNA reads TGTGCCAGCAGTTACTCGGGGACTAGCGCGGCAGATACGCAGTATTTT. Translation: CASSYSGTSAADTQYF.

This clonotype was detected a few times. The CDR3 nucleotides are TGTGCCAGCAGTGAAACAGGGGGCACTGAAGCTTTCTTT. Translating it yields CASSETGGTEAFF. The chain uses TRBV2 and TRBJ1-1; 8 bases line up with TRBD1. CDR3 length: 13 amino acids. After removal of 2 bases from V and 4 bases from J, the junction contained 0 bases not matched to a gene. Germline values: CDR1 SNHLY, CDR2 FYNNEI.

This clonotype has only a few counts. CDR3 in DNA: TGTGCCTGGATCAGAAACACTGAAGCTTTCTTT. It specifies CAWIRNTEAFF. The chain employs TRBV30 and TRBJ1-1; no clear D. V gave up 4 bases and J gave up 2 bases, with 5 bases separating them. Germline values: CDR1 GTSNPN, CDR2 SVGIG (reference sequence). This CDR3 contains 11 residues.

This clonotype was counted a few times. J is TRBJ2-5 and V is TRBV7-9; D is unclear. The CDR3 runs to 13 residues. The ends were cut back, 8 bases at V and 0 bases at J, with 10 bases in the middle. Germline CDR1 is SEHNR and CDR2 is FQNEAQ (reference sequence). The CDR3 sequence is CASLILDQETQYF. The CDR3 DNA reads as TGTGCCAGCCTGATCCTAGACCAAGAGACCCAGTACTTC.

In this sample, this clonotype turned up many times. V and J are TRBV7-9 and TRBJ2-7; the D gene is possibly TRBD1 (6 bases). The CDR3 runs 15 residues. V was pared by 1 base and J by 2 bases, with 12 bases between. Per the germline V gene, CDR1 is SEHNR and CDR2 is FQNEAQ (reference sequence). For the CDR3, the DNA is TGTGCCAGCAGCTTAGTGGGGGCACAAACCTACGAGCAGTACTTC. It encodes CASSLVGAQTYEQYF.

The chain combines TRBV25-1 with TRBJ2-1, with TRBD2 matching 14 bases. In germline, CDR1 is MGHDK, CDR2 SYGVNS. This CDR3 contains 20 residues. Trimming at V came to 6 bases and at J to 1 base, leaving 14 bases not matched to a gene. As DNA, the CDR3 is TGTGCCAGCAGCCATGAGTCGGGACTAGCGGGAGTAATGTCCTACAATGAGCAGTTCTTC. Amino acid sequence: CASSHESGLAGVMSYNEQFF.